These T cell receptor beta chains were read from a single sample in a study of regulatory T cells in long-lasting Graves disease. Using its own MiXCR run on the multiplex PCR reads, TCRdb lists one record per CDR3 protein. The data contain about 660,000 distinct CDR3 sequences, 25% to 35% of them singletons. Sequencing was performed on peripheral blood mononuclear cells (PBMCs), taken when the disease was refractory, from a patient treated with antithyroid drugs. These receptors were obtained from a female donor with Graves disease. The CDR3 runs from the conserved cysteine through the conserved F or W. Fields, in order: J gene, V gene, D gene, clone size, CDR3 protein, CDR3 DNA. A D gene is named only where the DNA matches it firmly. Only part of the rows carry a size: once, few, many, or a class if the clone is expanded.

>TRBJ2-7|TRBV9|.|.
CASSVGMPLGEQYF
TGTGCCAGCAGCGTAGGTATGCCGTTGGGAGAACAGTACTTC
>TRBJ1-1|TRBV6-5|.|.
CASSYSTGDTPFF
TGTGCCAGCAGTTACTCGACAGGCGACACGCCTTTCTTT
>TRBJ2-2|TRBV27|.|few
CASSDSSSGELFF
TGTGCCAGCAGTGACAGTAGTTCCGGGGAGCTGTTTTTT
>TRBJ1-5|TRBV30|TRBD1|few
CAWGQGLNQPQHF
TGTGCCTGGGGACAGGGCCTCAATCAGCCCCAGCATTTT
>TRBJ2-7|TRBV7-9|TRBD1|.
CASSPQGPWSYEQYF
TGTGCCAGCAGCCCACAGGGGCCGTGGTCCTACGAGCAGTACTTC
>TRBJ2-2|TRBV30|TRBD2|few
CAWTSGRTGELFF
TGTGCCTGGACCAGCGGGAGGACCGGGGAGCTGTTTTTT
>TRBJ2-7|TRBV6-1|TRBD2|.
CASSTSGGRGEQYF
TGTGCCAGCAGCACGAGCGGGGGACGCGGGGAGCAGTACTTC
>TRBJ2-7|TRBV27|TRBD2|.
CASRGLLAGGYEQYF
TGTGCCAGCAGGGGACTCCTAGCGGGAGGTTACGAGCAGTACTTC
>TRBJ1-1|TRBV11-2|.|.
CASSLKWGVDTEAFF
TGTGCCAGCAGCTTGAAATGGGGGGTCGACACTGAAGCTTTCTTT
>TRBJ1-4|TRBV2|.|.
CASSDVGDEKLFF
TGTGCCAGCAGTGACGTGGGGGATGAAAAACTGTTTTTT
>TRBJ2-5|TRBV19|.|.
CASSRTIQETQYF
TGTGCCAGTAGTAGGACTATACAAGAGACCCAGTACTTC
>TRBJ1-1|TRBV19|.|.
CASSIGAANTEAFF
TGTGCCAGTAGTATAGGGGCCGCGAACACTGAAGCTTTCTTT
>TRBJ1-2|TRBV20-1|.|few
CSATHKQGMKGYTF
TGCAGTGCTACCCACAAACAGGGAATGAAAGGCTACACCTTC
>TRBJ1-1|TRBV3-1|.|.
CASSQESGLPEAFF
TGTGCCAGCAGCCAAGAATCAGGTCTCCCTGAAGCTTTCTTT
>TRBJ2-5|TRBV2|.|.
CASSQDPSGGGETQYF
TGCGCCAGCAGCCAAGACCCGAGCGGAGGCGGAGAGACCCAGTACTTC
>TRBJ1-1|TRBV27|.|few
CASKPGRMNTEAFF
TGTGCCAGCAAACCGGGACGGATGAACACTGAAGCTTTCTTT
>TRBJ2-2|TRBV6-1|.|.
CASSPYAASGELFF
TGTGCCAGCAGTCCTTACGCTGCGTCCGGGGAGCTGTTTTTT
>TRBJ2-7|TRBV20-1|.|few
CSAPRGSWGPLSYEQYF
TGCAGTGCTCCAAGAGGTTCGTGGGGGCCTCTCTCCTACGAGCAGTACTTC
>TRBJ1-2|TRBV20-1|TRBD1|.
CSARALGQGADGYTF
TGCAGTGCTAGAGCCCTGGGACAGGGGGCAGATGGCTACACCTTC
>TRBJ1-5|TRBV28|.|few
CASNPPRTVLEPQHF
TGTGCCAGCAACCCTCCCCGGACGGTTCTGGAACCCCAGCATTTT
>TRBJ2-2|TRBV19|.|.
CASNRGQGRTGELFF
TGTGCCAGTAATCGTGGTCAGGGGCGCACCGGGGAGCTGTTTTTT
>TRBJ2-7|TRBV5-1|.|few
CASSSRQGLRGEQYF
TGCGCCAGCAGCTCAAGACAGGGGCTGCGGGGGGAGCAGTACTTC
>TRBJ1-3|TRBV6-1|TRBD1|.
CASRDPGGTGNTIYF
TGTGCCAGCAGGGACCCAGGGGGCACTGGAAACACCATATATTTT
>TRBJ1-1|TRBV20-1|.|.
CSVDRDSRDTEAFF
TGCAGCGTTGACCGAGACAGCCGGGACACTGAAGCTTTCTTT
>TRBJ1-6|TRBV11-3|TRBD1|many
CASSRGTVDSPLHF
TGTGCCAGCAGCCGCGGGACAGTTGATTCACCCCTCCACTTT
>TRBJ1-6|TRBV28|TRBD1|.
CASSSPGQGVSPLHF
TGTGCCAGCAGTTCCCCCGGACAGGGGGTTTCACCCCTCCACTTT
>TRBJ1-6|TRBV28|.|.
CASSFGGQNSPLHF
TGTGCCAGCAGTTTTGGGGGGCAAAATTCACCCCTCCACTTT
>TRBJ1-1|TRBV19|.|.
CASSIIQGTEAFF
TGTGCCAGTAGTATAATCCAGGGGACTGAAGCTTTCTTT
>TRBJ1-1|TRBV29-1|.|.
CSGGLGSRGTEAFF
TGCAGCGGAGGGTTGGGGAGCCGGGGCACTGAAGCTTTCTTT
>TRBJ1-1|TRBV2|.|.
CASSERGGGENTEALF
TGTGCCAGCAGTGAAAGGGGTGGGGGGGAGAACACTGAAGCTCTCTTT
>TRBJ1-2|TRBV19|.|few
CASSIATANYGYTF
TGTGCCAGTAGTATTGCCACCGCTAACTATGGCTACACCTTC
>TRBJ2-3|TRBV28|TRBD2|few
CASSLESSGRVTSNADTQYF
TGTGCCAGCAGTTTAGAGTCTAGCGGGAGGGTCACAAGCAATGCAGATACGCAGTATTTT
>TRBJ1-5|TRBV7-2|.|many
CASSLDGTSNQPQHF
TGTGCCAGCAGCTTGGATGGGACAAGTAATCAGCCCCAGCATTTT
>TRBJ2-5|TRBV2|.|many
CASRAGVQETQYF
TGTGCCAGCAGAGCCGGGGTCCAAGAGACCCAGTACTTC
>TRBJ2-7|TRBV7-9|.|few
CASSPQGGASYEQYF
TGTGCCAGCAGTCCACAGGGAGGCGCCTCCTACGAGCAGTACTTC
>TRBJ1-5|TRBV18|.|.
CASSPGNPGNQPQHF
TGTGCCAGCTCACCAGGGAATCCCGGGAATCAGCCCCAGCATTTT
>TRBJ1-6|TRBV25-1|.|.
CASSESGVYNSPLHF
TGTGCCAGCAGTGAATCCGGGGTCTATAATTCACCCCTCCACTTT